One and the same sample provided the 26 T cell receptor beta chains below, sequenced in a study of blood T cell repertoires in COVID-19. Sequencing used immunoSEQ multiplex PCR; TCRdb keeps in-frame clones, though not all of them. The table records 200,000 to 250,000 clones, about nine tenths of them present only once. The material sequenced was peripheral blood. The receptors derive from a man older than 75 with acute or convalescent COVID-19.

This chain connects TRBV7-9 to TRBJ1-1; D is undetermined. CDR1 is SEHNR and CDR2 is FQNEAQ in the germline V gene (reference sequence). V lost 2 bases, J lost 1 base, and 11 bases lay in between. The CDR3 has 15 residues. The CDR3: CASSLIQSSNTEAFF. CDR3 in DNA: TGTGCCAGCAGCTTAATTCAGTCCTCGAACACTGAAGCTTTCTTT.

The chain is built from TRBV7-9 and TRBJ1-4; D unclear. V was shortened by 3 bases and J by 2 bases, with 10 bases between the two germline ends. There are 15 residues in the CDR3. Germline V gene data show CDR1 as SEHNR and CDR2 as FQNEAQ (reference sequence). The CDR3 loop reads CASSFSLVTNEKLFF. CDR3 bases: TGTGCCAGCAGCTTTAGTCTGGTCACTAATGAAAAACTGTTTTTT. Based on the CDR3 plus reference TRBV7-9 and TRBJ1-4, the full variable domain is DTGVSQNPRHKITKRGQNVTFRCDPISEHNRLYWYRQTLGQGPEFLTYFQNEAQLEKSRLLSDRFSAERPKGSFSTLEIQRTEQGDSAMYLCASSFSLVTNEKLFFGSGTQLSVL.

This chain joins TRBV5-1 and TRBJ1-2; 9 bases match TRBD1. Germline V gene lookup returns CDR1 SGHRS and CDR2 YFSETQ. V dropped 0 bases and J dropped 3; count of bases not matched to a gene: 6. The CDR3 covers 16 residues. The CDR3 DNA reads TGCGCCAGCAGCTTGGAGACAGGGGGGAAGTACTATGGCTACACCTTC. Its protein is CASSLETGGKYYGYTF.

In its sample, this clone was seen once. The chain recombines TRBV28 with TRBJ2-7, with TRBD2 identical over 9 bases. J gave up 3 bases and V 5 bases, and 14 bases lay outside the gene matches. The germline CDR1 and CDR2 sequences are MDHEN and SYDVKM. CDR3 length: 17 amino acids. The CDR3 sequence is CASSPLLVAGVGYEQYF. DNA of the CDR3: TGTGCCAGCAGTCCGCTCTTGGTAGCGGGAGTGGGCTACGAGCAGTACTTC. Combining the CDR3 with reference TRBV28 and TRBJ2-7 gives the whole variable domain DVKVTQSSRYLVKRTGEKVFLECVQDMDHENMFWYRQDPGLGLRLIYFSYDVKMKEKGDIPEGYSVSREKKERFSLILESASTNQTSMYLCASSPLLVAGVGYEQYFGPGTRLTVT.

This CDR3 is CASSLAGGRSGELFF. In DNA, the CDR3 is TGTGCCAGCAGCTTAGCTGGGGGCCGGTCCGGGGAGCTGTTTTTT. The gene calls are TRBV7-9 and TRBJ2-2; possible D gene TRBD1, 6 bases. The CDR3 is 15 residues long. Trimming cost V 0 bases and J 6 bases, with 11 bases left between them. Per germline, CDR1 SEHNR and CDR2 FQNEAQ (reference sequence).

The chain is built from TRBV19 and TRBJ2-2; 8 positions match TRBD1. The J segment lost 5 bases and the V segment lost 4 bases, leaving 6 bases of the junction unmatched. The CDR3 length is 15 residues. Germline V lookup: CDR1 LNHDA, CDR2 SQIVND (reference sequence). The CDR3 loop reads CASSTQGARTGELFF. The CDR3, as DNA: TGTGCCAGTAGTACGCAGGGGGCGCGTACCGGGGAGCTGTTTTTT.

This chain connects TRBV29-1 to TRBJ1-5; D is perhaps TRBD1 (5 bases). V was clipped by 4 bases and J by 5 bases, with 12 bases between them. Per the germline V gene, CDR1 is SQVTM and CDR2 is ANQGSEA. This CDR3 spans 13 amino acids. Written as DNA, the CDR3 is TGCAGCGTTGCGGGGCCGGGGGATCAGCCCCAGCATTTT. It encodes CSVAGPGDQPQHF.

The chain uses TRBV7-3 and TRBJ2-1; 9 nucleotides match TRBD2. CDR3 size: 16 residues. V was pared by 1 base and J by 7 bases, with 8 bases of the junction left unmatched. Germline V gene sequence: CDR1 SGHTA, CDR2 FQGTGA. DNA for the CDR3: TGTGCCAGCAGCTTAAAGGCGGGAGGGCCGCAAAATGAGCAGTTCTTC. Its translation is CASSLKAGGPQNEQFF.

This clone was counted only a few times. The chain joins TRBV12-3 or TRBV12-4 to TRBJ2-3; D remains unclear. V gave up 6 bases and J gave up 6 bases, with 13 bases separating them. CDR3 length equals 13 residues. CDR3 sequence: CASRGLTADTQYF. The CDR3 DNA sequence: TGTGCCAGCAGGGGCCTTACTGCGGATACGCAGTATTTT.

In DNA form, the CDR3 reads TGTGCCAGCAGCTCCCGGACTAGCGGCCTCTACGAGCAGTACTTC. Translation gives CASSSRTSGLYEQYF. V is TRBV7-9 and J is TRBJ2-7; 10 nucleotides agree with TRBD2. Germline V CDR1 and CDR2: SEHNR, FQNEAQ (reference sequence). The CDR3 sequence is 15 residues long. The trim removed 4 bases at V and 3 bases at J, leaving 6 bases unmatched.

The chain has TRBV5-1 and TRBJ2-1; TRBD1 matches at 9 bases. This CDR3 spans 15 amino acids. Germline V gene sequence: CDR1 SGHRS, CDR2 YFSETQ. V shed 0 bases, J shed 8 bases, and the junction held 6 bases outside the gene matches. The CDR3 spells CASSLAGQGLDEQFF. The DNA for the CDR3 is TGCGCCAGCAGCTTGGCGGGACAGGGTCTTGATGAGCAGTTCTTC.

The chain carries TRBV5-1 and TRBJ2-1; 9 nucleotides line up with TRBD2. V gave up 2 bases and J gave up 4 bases; unmatched junction bases: 4. Germline-derived CDR1 and CDR2 are SGHRS and YFSETQ. The CDR3 extends over 15 amino acids. CDR3 DNA sequence: TGCGCCAGCAGCTTCTCCCTAGCGGGGTACAATGAGCAGTTCTTC. Protein product: CASSFSLAGYNEQFF.

The chain combines TRBV5-1 with TRBJ1-5; tentative D call: TRBD1 (6 bases). This CDR3 is built from 15 residues. V lost 4 bases and J lost 4, with 15 bases in between. Germline loops: CDR1 SGHRS, CDR2 YFSETQ. CDR3 loop: CASSLDGTRNQPQHF. The CDR3 coding sequence is TGCGCCAGCAGCCTGGACGGGACAAGGAATCAGCCCCAGCATTTT.

V usage is TRBV2 and J usage is TRBJ2-3, with unresolved D. The CDR3 sequence is 13 residues long. Germline lookup yields CDR1 SNHLY and CDR2 FYNNEI. V lost 4 bases and J 2 bases, leaving 7 bases between the germline ends. The CDR3, as DNA: TGTGCCAGCAGTGTCTACTCCACAGATACGCAGTATTTT. Translated: CASSVYSTDTQYF. Complete variable domain (other parts from reference TRBV2 and TRBJ2-3): EPEVTQTPSHQVTQMGQEVILRCVPISNHLYFYWYRQILGQKVEFLVSFYNNEISEKSEIFDDQFSVERPDGSNFTLKIRSTKLEDSAMYFCASSVYSTDTQYFGPGTRLTVL.

This clone has a single count. The chain recombines TRBV11-3 with TRBJ1-1; maybe TRBD1 (5 bases). The V gene lost 0 bases and the J gene lost 5 bases, with 10 bases spanning the gap. The CDR3 loop spans 14 amino acids. Germline V CDR1 and CDR2: SGHNT, YENEEA. The CDR3 loop is CASSLEGGATEAFF. CDR3 nucleotide sequence: TGTGCCAGCAGCTTAGAGGGGGGTGCAACTGAAGCTTTCTTT.

The chain is built from TRBV7-2 and TRBJ2-3, with TRBD2 matching over 9 bases. Germline values: CDR1 SGHTA, CDR2 FQGNSA. Trimming cost V 5 bases and J 3 bases; bases outside gene matches: 6. This CDR3 has 15 residues. DNA of the CDR3: TGTGCCAGCAGCCTATTGACTAGCGGTACAGATACGCAGTATTTT. Residues: CASSLLTSGTDTQYF.

The chain carries TRBV25-1 and TRBJ2-7; D might be TRBD1 (6 bases). Germline values: CDR1 MGHDK, CDR2 SYGVNS. CDR3 size: 13 residues. V dropped 5 bases and J dropped 6 bases, with 14 bases sitting between them. DNA of the CDR3: TGTGCCAGCAGTTCAGGGCTAGGGGGCGAGCAGTACTTC. Amino acid sequence: CASSSGLGGEQYF.

The chain carries TRBV11-2 and TRBJ1-6, with a possible D match to TRBD1 (5 bases). The V and J ends lost 2 bases and 8 bases respectively, with 10 bases between them. Germline assignment: CDR1 SGHAT and CDR2 FQNNGV. The CDR3 runs to 14 residues. As DNA, the CDR3 is TGTGCCAGCAGCTTATCGGGGGGTGATTCACCCCTCCACTTT. It encodes CASSLSGGDSPLHF.

The V call is TRBV27, the J call TRBJ2-4, with 10 bases lining up with TRBD2. The germline V gene has CDR1 MNHEY and CDR2 SMNVEV (reference sequence). The V segment lost 5 bases and the J segment 4 bases; nucleotides outside the gene matches: 8. This CDR3 has 16 amino acids. The CDR3 loop reads CASSTPAAGGKNIQYF. The CDR3 nucleotides are TGTGCCAGCAGTACACCTGCAGCGGGGGGGAAAAACATTCAGTACTTC.

The rearrangement uses TRBV6-5 and TRBJ2-7, with 9 positions matching TRBD1. Losses at the gene ends were 6 bases for V and 3 bases for J; bases not matched to a gene: 3. This CDR3 is 13 amino acids long. CDR1 MNHEY and CDR2 SVGAGI come from the germline V gene. The CDR3 bases are TGTGCCAGCAGGAACAGGGGGCTCTACGAGCAGTACTTC. Its translation: CASRNRGLYEQYF.

The genes are TRBV2 and TRBJ2-3; 13 bases line up with TRBD2. V was clipped by 7 bases and J by 5 bases; unmatched bases: 9. The CDR3 has 16 residues. Germline CDR1 and CDR2: SNHLY and FYNNEI. The CDR3 loop is CASTQVLAGGVDTQYF. The CDR3 nucleotides are TGTGCCAGCACCCAAGTACTAGCGGGAGGGGTAGATACGCAGTATTTT. The whole variable domain, filled in from reference TRBV2 and TRBJ2-3, reads EPEVTQTPSHQVTQMGQEVILRCVPISNHLYFYWYRQILGQKVEFLVSFYNNEISEKSEIFDDQFSVERPDGSNFTLKIRSTKLEDSAMYFCASTQVLAGGVDTQYFGPGTRLTVL.

The chain combines TRBV18 with TRBJ2-7; 9 bases align to TRBD2. Germline V gene sequence: CDR1 KGHSH, CDR2 LQKENI. V gave up 2 bases and J gave up 6 bases; unmatched junction bases: 5. The CDR3 loop spans 14 amino acids. Here the CDR3 DNA reads TGTGCCAGCTCACCAAGGACTAGCGTCAGCGAGCAGTACTTC. Translated: CASSPRTSVSEQYF.

The chain couples TRBV19 to TRBJ2-1, with 11 bases lining up with TRBD2. The CDR3 runs 14 residues. Trimming removed 11 bases from V and 7 bases from J; junction bases left unmatched: 10. Germline V gene lookup returns CDR1 LNHDA and CDR2 SQIVND (reference sequence). The CDR3 region is CACRTSGSENEQFF. Here the CDR3 DNA reads TGTGCCTGCAGAACTAGCGGGAGTGAGAATGAGCAGTTCTTC.

The V and J genes are TRBV2 and TRBJ2-5; 8 bases line up with TRBD2. Germline V CDR1 and CDR2: SNHLY, FYNNEI. J lost 7 bases, V lost 2 bases, and 3 bases had no gene match. This CDR3 spans 13 amino acids. CDR3 in DNA: TGTGCCAGCAGTGAATCCGGGAGGGGGACCCAGTACTTC. This encodes CASSESGRGTQYF.

V is TRBV12-3 or TRBV12-4 and J is TRBJ1-5, with 8 bases aligning to TRBD1. CDR3 length equals 13 residues. The J segment lost 5 bases and the V segment lost 6 bases, leaving 3 bases of the junction unmatched. CDR3 nucleotides: TGTGCCAGCAGGGTACAGGGGGATCAGCCCCAGCATTTT. Its protein product is CASRVQGDQPQHF.

The J gene is TRBJ2-3, the V gene TRBV7-2; 11 positions match TRBD2. This CDR3 has 15 residues. Trimming removed 5 bases from V and 4 bases from J; junction bases left unmatched: 5. The germline CDR1 and CDR2 sequences are SGHTA and FQGNSA. The CDR3 protein is CASSELAGVADTQYF. In nucleotides, the CDR3 is TGTGCCAGCAGCGAACTAGCGGGAGTCGCAGATACGCAGTATTTT.